This T cell receptor beta chain was sequenced in a study of cytomegalovirus exposure and HLA in healthy donors. Study results and limitations: Clusters of TCRs from the first cohort tended to co-occur in the roughly 120 validation repertoires (as a later analysis found).

Comments on this clone: Antigen: not known.

CDR1 and CDR2 from the germline V gene are SGHRS and YFSETQ. The CDR3 loop spans 18 amino acids. Trimming removed 0 bases from V and 0 bases from J, with 13 bases in between. Here immunoSEQ multiplex PCR was the method, and the copy in TCRdb shows in-frame clones only, minus some. The sample includes roughly 150,000 clones, approximately 89% of them seen just once. Specimen: PBMCs. This sequence originates from a woman aged 18-30 years in good health and CMV-seropositive. This chain links TRBV5-1 with TRBJ2-6, with D maybe TRBD1 (6 bases). The CDR3: CASSLETGTGSGANVLTF. CDR3 nucleotides: TGCGCCAGCAGCTTGGAGACAGGAACCGGCTCTGGGGCCAACGTCCTGACTTTC.